A single sample gave rise to the 25 T cell receptor beta chains below, sequenced in a study of CD8+ T cells in alopecia areata. Following extraction, RNA underwent reverse transcription to cDNA, which served as the sequencing template. Some clones are missing from TCRdb's copy, which holds only in-frame ones; the method was immunoSEQ multiplex PCR. The table has around 190,000 clones, 64% seen once. The treatment denotes: oral pan-JAK inhibitor, 5-10 mg twice daily. The specimen was CD4+ T cells sorted from blood, collected at week 4, from a patient treated with tofacitinib. These receptor sequences come from a human donor with alopecia areata.

The V call is TRBV7-9, the J call TRBJ2-5; D possibly uses TRBD1 or TRBD2 (5 bases each). The J call may be in error: the DNA end matches TRBJ2-7 better. CDR3 size: 13 residues. The germline gives CDR1 SEHNR, CDR2 FQNEAQ (reference sequence). CDR3 in DNA: TGTGCCAGCAGCAGGGGACCCTACTACGAGCAGTACTTC. The encoded protein is CASSRGPYYEQYF.

This chain joins TRBV5-1 and TRBJ1-4, with D maybe TRBD1 (5 bases). The CDR3 has 14 residues. Germline loops: CDR1 SGHRS, CDR2 YFSETQ. Trimming cost V 0 bases and J 5 bases, with 8 bases left between them. CDR3 coding DNA: TGCGCCAGCAGCTTGGAGGGACGGAATGAAAAACTGTTTTTT. This translates into CASSLEGRNEKLFF. Full variable domain (outside the CDR3, taken from reference TRBV5-1 and TRBJ1-4): KAGVTQTPRYLIKTRGQQVTLSCSPISGHRSVSWYQQTPGQGLQFLFEYFSETQRNKGNFPGRFSGRQFSNSRSEMNVSTLELGDSALYLCASSLEGRNEKLFFGSGTQLSVL.

This clone came up a few times. The V call is TRBV20-1, the J call TRBJ2-5; D is perhaps TRBD2 (5 bases). This CDR3 region has 11 residues. Germline-derived CDR1 and CDR2 are DFQATT and SNEGSKA (reference sequence). The ends were cut back, 6 bases at V and 7 bases at J, with 12 bases in the middle. CDR3 DNA: TGCAGTGCCCCGGAGGAGGTGACCCAGTACTTC. Its translation: CSAPEEVTQYF.

The rearrangement uses TRBV30 and TRBJ2-2; tentative D call: TRBD2 (6 bases). The V end was cut by 8 bases, the J end by 5 bases, with 12 bases between. There are 12 residues in the CDR3. CDR1 and CDR2 (germline): GTSNPN, SVGIG (reference sequence). CDR3 nucleotide sequence: TGTGCCCGGGGACTTCTAACCGGGGAGCTGTTTTTT. Residues: CARGLLTGELFF.

The chain is built from TRBV9 and TRBJ2-2, with 8 bases lining up with TRBD2. This CDR3 contains 16 residues. Germline CDR1 is SGDLS and CDR2 is YYNGEE. V gave up 4 bases and J gave up 0 bases; unmatched junction bases: 5. This CDR3 reads CASSPGTRSNTGELFF. In DNA form, the CDR3 reads TGTGCCAGCAGCCCTGGGACTAGATCGAACACCGGGGAGCTGTTTTTT. The whole variable domain, filled in from reference TRBV9 and TRBJ2-2, reads DSGVTQTPKHLITATGQRVTLRCSPRSGDLSVYWYQQSLDQGLQFLIQYYNGEERAKGNILERFSAQQFPDLHSELNLSSLELGDSALYFCASSPGTRSNTGELFFGEGSRLTVL.

The rearrangement uses TRBV5-6 and TRBJ1-5, with a possible D match to TRBD1 (5 bases). CDR1 is SGHDT, CDR2 YYEEEE, per germline. The CDR3 is 18 residues long. V dropped 2 bases and J dropped 6 bases, with 24 bases sitting between them. This chain's CDR3 is CASSLGHRVGQGGQPQHF. The DNA of the CDR3 is TGTGCCAGCAGCTTAGGCCATCGAGTCGGGCAGGGAGGTCAGCCCCAGCATTTT.

V is TRBV29-1 and J is TRBJ1-1; TRBD1 agrees at 9 bases. The CDR3 has 13 amino acids. Germline lookup yields CDR1 SQVTM and CDR2 ANQGSEA. The junction had 7 bases not matched to a gene; V was cut back by 7 bases and J by 4 bases. The CDR3 loop reads CSGGTGTGTEAFF. CDR3 nucleotides: TGCAGCGGTGGGACAGGGACGGGCACTGAAGCTTTCTTT.

The chain uses TRBV5-4 and TRBJ1-2, with 7 positions matching TRBD1. V lost 6 bases, J lost 0 bases, and 5 bases stayed unmatched. The CDR3 length is 14 residues. Germline V gene data show CDR1 as SGHNT and CDR2 as YYREEE (reference sequence). The CDR3 DNA sequence: TGTGCCAGCAACCGGGACAGACCTAACTATGGCTACACCTTC. This sequence encodes CASNRDRPNYGYTF.

The CDR3 loop reads CASSQDKGEQFF. The DNA of the CDR3 is TGCGCCAGCAGCCAAGATAAGGGCGAGCAGTTCTTC. V gene TRBV4-1 combines with J gene TRBJ2-1; D is undetermined. V lost 0 bases and J 10 bases, leaving 7 bases between the germline ends. The length of the CDR3 is 12 residues. CDR1 and CDR2 (germline): MGHRA, YSYEKL.

The chain links TRBV29-1 to TRBJ2-2; TRBD1 agrees at 7 bases. Germline trimming cut 6 bases from V and 7 bases from J; bases unmatched to any gene: 5. Looked up from germline, CDR1 is SQVTM and CDR2 is ANQGSEA. CDR3 length: 12 residues. In nucleotides, the CDR3 is TGCAGCGTGGGGACAGACGGCGGGGAGCTGTTTTTT. Translated, it gives CSVGTDGGELFF.

CDR3 region: CASSQPGQRENEQFF. As DNA, the CDR3 is TGCGCCAGCAGCCAACCGGGACAGCGTGAAAATGAGCAGTTCTTC. The chain links TRBV4-3 to TRBJ2-1, with 7 bases that match TRBD1. This CDR3 is 15 amino acids long. Trimming at V came to 2 bases and at J to 7 bases, leaving 8 bases not matched to a gene. CDR1 is LGHNA, CDR2 YSLEER, per germline.

This clone was found a few times. The rearrangement links TRBV6-5 to TRBJ2-1, with unresolved D. Trimming shortened V by 3 bases and J by 7 bases, and 4 bases separated the two germline ends. CDR3 length: 11 amino acids. Germline V gene data show CDR1 as MNHEY and CDR2 as SVGAGI. The CDR3: CASSYRNEQFF. CDR3 nucleotides: TGTGCCAGCAGTTATCGAAATGAGCAGTTCTTC.

The V gene is TRBV4-2, the J gene TRBJ2-3, with 9 nucleotides matching TRBD2. After removal of 1 base from V and 3 bases from J, the junction contained 5 bases not matched to a gene. This CDR3 contains 16 residues. CDR1 and CDR2 from the germline V gene are LGHNA and YNFKEQ. The CDR3 here is CASSQGISGGTDTQYF. Here the CDR3 DNA reads TGTGCCAGCAGCCAAGGAATTAGCGGGGGAACAGATACGCAGTATTTT.

The V and J genes are TRBV30 and TRBJ1-1, with D hard to call. Germline V gene data show CDR1 as GTSNPN and CDR2 as SVGIG (reference sequence). V lost 2 bases, J lost 5 bases, and 12 bases lay in between. There are 13 residues in the CDR3. CDR3 coding DNA: TGTGCCTGGAGTTGGGCGACCGGAACTGAAGCTTTCTTT. Translating gives CAWSWATGTEAFF.

The CDR3 is CASSVFDGETQYF. CDR3 DNA sequence: TGTGCCAGCAGTGTTTTTGACGGGGAGACCCAGTACTTC. The chain employs TRBV2 and TRBJ2-5, with no clear D. This CDR3 contains 13 residues. Trimming shortened V by 4 bases and J by 5 bases, and 11 bases separated the two germline ends. The germline CDR1 and CDR2 sequences are SNHLY and FYNNEI.

As DNA, the CDR3 is TGTGCCAGCAGTCCGGGCTCCTACGAGCAGTACTTC. Residues: CASSPGSYEQYF. The rearrangement joins TRBV5-4 to TRBJ2-7, with D unresolved. Trimming removed 5 bases from V and 0 bases from J, with 6 bases in between. The CDR3 contains 12 residues. Germline V gene data show CDR1 as SGHNT and CDR2 as YYREEE (reference sequence). Supplemented by reference TRBV5-4 and TRBJ2-7, the full variable domain reads ETGVTQSPTHLIKTRGQQVTLRCSSQSGHNTVSWYQQALGQGPQFIFQYYREEENGRGNFPPRFSGLQFPNYSSELNVNALELDDSALYLCASSPGSYEQYFGPGTRLTVT.

The chain recombines TRBV7-9 with TRBJ2-3, with 8 bases aligning to TRBD2. In germline, CDR1 is SEHNR, CDR2 FQNEAQ (reference sequence). The CDR3 runs to 14 residues. The ends lost 7 bases at V and 5 bases at J; junction bases unmatched: 8. CDR3 bases: TGTGCCAGCACCCTTAGCGGGGCGAGAGATACGCAGTATTTT. Residues: CASTLSGARDTQYF. Looking up the rest from reference TRBV7-9 and TRBJ2-3 gives the full variable domain: DTGVSQNPRHKITKRGQNVTFRCDPISEHNRLYWYRQTLGQGPEFLTYFQNEAQLEKSRLLSDRFSAERPKGSFSTLEIQRTEQGDSAMYLCASTLSGARDTQYFGPGTRLTVL.

V usage is TRBV2 and J usage is TRBJ2-3; 7 bases line up with TRBD2. This CDR3 comprises 16 residues. J lost 4 bases, V lost 4 bases, and 11 bases had no gene match. Per the germline V gene, CDR1 is SNHLY and CDR2 is FYNNEI. The CDR3 bases are TGTGCCAGCAGTGGTCAAAGGGTAGCGGGTCCAGATACGCAGTATTTT. As protein: CASSGQRVAGPDTQYF.

This clone was seen only a few times. The chain couples TRBV7-2 to TRBJ1-1; 8 bases line up with TRBD1. This CDR3 has 14 amino acids. V lost 3 bases and J lost 3; bases outside the gene matches: 3. Germline V gene sequence: CDR1 SGHTA, CDR2 FQGNSA. The CDR3 DNA follows: TGTGCCAGCAGCTTCACAGGGGGGGACACTGAAGCTTTCTTT. This gives the protein CASSFTGGDTEAFF.

This clone was seen only a few times. The chain is built from TRBV11-2 and TRBJ2-5, with D unresolved. Germline V gene data show CDR1 as SGHAT and CDR2 as FQNNGV. This CDR3 has 12 residues. Trimming left V 7 bases short and J 5 bases short, with 11 bases between. The DNA for the CDR3 is TGTGCCAGCACCTCTTCGGTCGAGACCCAGTACTTC. Translated, it gives CASTSSVETQYF.

This sequence joins TRBV25-1 and TRBJ2-6; 8 nucleotides agree with TRBD1. Looked up from germline, CDR1 is MGHDK and CDR2 is SYGVNS. After removal of 10 bases from V and 0 bases from J, the junction contained 8 bases not matched to a gene. The CDR3 is made up of 16 amino acids. CDR3 loop: CATGTGFSSGANVLTF. DNA of the CDR3: TGTGCCACCGGGACAGGTTTTAGCTCTGGGGCCAACGTCCTGACTTTC.

The chain is built from TRBV29-1 and TRBJ2-5, with a tentative D call TRBD1 (7 bases). Between the trimmed V and J ends, which lost 6 bases and 1 base, there was a span of 15 bases. Germline-derived CDR1 and CDR2 are SQVTM and ANQGSEA. CDR3 length: 14 residues. The DNA of the CDR3 is TGCAGCGTGCAGGGGGGCCAGGGCCAAGAGACCCAGTACTTC. Amino acid sequence: CSVQGGQGQETQYF. Full variable domain (missing parts from reference TRBV29-1 and TRBJ2-5): SAVISQKPSRDICQRGTSLTIQCQVDSQVTMMFWYRQQPGQSLTLIATANQGSEATYESGFVIDKFPISRPNLTFSTLTVSNMSPEDSSIYLCSVQGGQGQETQYFGPGTRLLVL.

This chain joins TRBV7-9 and TRBJ2-7; a possible D gene is TRBD2 (5 bases). Trimming took 5 bases from V and 7 from J, leaving 12 bases between them. This CDR3 is 12 amino acids long. Germline V gene sequence: CDR1 SEHNR, CDR2 FQNEAQ (reference sequence). The CDR3 here is CASSPDSWEQYF. In nucleotides, the CDR3 is TGTGCCAGCAGCCCGGACTCATGGGAGCAGTACTTC.

V and J are TRBV15 and TRBJ2-7; D is unclear. The germline gives CDR1 LNHNV, CDR2 YYDKDF (reference sequence). The CDR3 loop spans 14 amino acids. V gave up 0 bases and J gave up 6 bases, with 12 bases separating them. CDR3 nucleotide sequence: TGTGCCACCAGCAGAGATCTTTCTCTGGGCGAGCAGTACTTC. Its translation: CATSRDLSLGEQYF.

This clone has just a few counts. The chain recombines TRBV23-1 with TRBJ2-5; D is perhaps TRBD2 (6 bases). TRBV23-1 is reported as an ORF; its role is uncertain. This CDR3 comprises 13 residues. Trimming took off 8 bases at V and 4 bases at J, with 14 bases between the two ends. The CDR3 protein is CASARGKRETQYF. The CDR3 bases are TGCGCCAGCGCGCGGGGCAAGCGAGAGACCCAGTACTTC.